What follows is one T cell receptor (beta chain) and its context. These data belong to a study of T cells after yellow fever vaccination. TCRdb itself ran the 5' RACE reads through MiXCR, one entry per CDR3 protein. The data show 450,000 to 650,000 distinct CDR3 sequences, less than 25% seen once. The J segment lost 2 bases and the V segment lost 0 bases, leaving 6 bases of the junction unmatched. Germline values: CDR1 SGHRS, CDR2 YFSETQ. The CDR3 is 16 amino acids. The chain has TRBV5-1 and TRBJ2-5, with TRBD1 identical over 8 bases. This material consisted of PBMCs, taken 21 days after the first yellow fever vaccination. This sequence was found in a man aged 18 to 30 who received the YFV17D yellow fever vaccine. The CDR3 region has the DNA TGCGCCAGCAGCTTGGAGTGGACAGGGTTACAAGAGACCCAGTACTTC. Its translation: CASSLEWTGLQETQYF. The variable domain in full, completed from reference TRBV5-1 and TRBJ2-5, reads KAGVTQTPRYLIKTRGQQVTLSCSPISGHRSVSWYQQTPGQGLQFLFEYFSETQRNKGNFPGRFSGRQFSNSRSEMNVSTLELGDSALYLCASSLEWTGLQETQYFGPGTRLLVL.